The clone carrying this T cell receptor (beta chain) occurred a few times. The target antigen is unknown. The sample belongs to a study of T cells in Graves' hyperthyroidism and ophthalmopathy. About the research overall: Peripheral blood was secured at the point of initial diagnosis, before any treatment. Findings and limits, study-wide: Blood also contained most expanded thyroid clonotypes above 0.001.

Disease lasting under 3 months, a NOSPECS grade of at least 4, and a Clinical Activity Score of at least 3 were features of the ophthalmopathy patients. Fresh peripheral blood, 9.5 to 10 ml of it, supplied the PBMCs. Amplification of TCR beta CDR3 regions was performed using RNA transcripts as template. The HTBI set primed first-round TCR CDR3 RT-PCR. TCRdb independently ran MiXCR on the multiplex PCR reads; one entry per CDR3 protein. The repertoire holds 530,000 or so distinct CDR3 sequences, with around 22% as singletons. The CDR3 sequence is 15 residues long. The germline V and J ends were trimmed by 5 bases and 3 bases, with 16 bases remaining between them. Germline V gene lookup returns CDR1 MNHEY and CDR2 SMNVEV (reference sequence).

The chain uses TRBV27 and TRBJ1-2; D ambiguous. The sequencing input was blood. The sequence was obtained from a woman aged 25 to 39 with Graves' ophthalmopathy. CDR3 protein: CASSPLEASYYGYTF. CDR3 in DNA: TGTGCCAGCAGTCCCCTGGAGGCCTCTTACTATGGCTACACCTTC.